Here is one T cell receptor beta chain with its context. The entry originates in a study of control samples from healthy donors and cancer patients. The method was immunoSEQ multiplex PCR; TCRdb's version includes in-frame clones alone and lacks a portion of them. The sample includes about 130,000 clones, approximately 90% seen only once; the top ten take about 2.2%. Germline V CDR1 and CDR2: WNHNN, SYGVQD (reference sequence). The length of the CDR3 is 15 residues. V shed 5 bases, J shed 0 bases, and the junction held 4 bases outside the gene matches. The chain combines TRBV10-1 with TRBJ2-7; 10 nucleotides line up with TRBD1. This receptor was obtained from a woman aged 45-65 years in good health. Material for sequencing was blood. The CDR3 nucleotides are TGCGCCAGCAGTAGGGGACAGGGGAACTCCTACGAGCAGTACTTC. Encoded protein: CASSRGQGNSYEQYF.